The 5 T cell receptor beta chains listed next were all sequenced from one sample in a study of blood T cell repertoires in COVID-19. TCRdb's table, derived via immunoSEQ multiplex PCR, lists solely in-frame clones and lacks some. Of roughly 280,000 clones listed, roughly 91% are singletons. Material for sequencing was PBMCs or T cells enriched from blood (not recorded which). The source is a woman between 55 and 75 years old who had recovered from COVID-19.

The chain is built from TRBV18 and TRBJ1-1; D is perhaps TRBD1 (6 bases). From germline, CDR1 is KGHSH and CDR2 LQKENI. V gave up 2 bases and J gave up 3 bases, with 10 bases separating them. The CDR3 runs to 14 residues. CDR3 region: CASSPGGGYTEAFF. The DNA for the CDR3 is TGTGCCAGCTCACCAGGGGGCGGGTACACTGAAGCTTTCTTT.

The chain combines TRBV24-1 with TRBJ1-2; 9 nucleotides agree with TRBD1. The V and J ends lost 9 bases and 5 bases, in that order; junction bases with no gene match: 3. This CDR3 is 12 amino acids long. Germline V CDR1 and CDR2: KGHDR, SFDVKD. The CDR3 loop is CATSGQGYGYTF. In DNA form, the CDR3 reads TGTGCCACCTCGGGACAGGGTTATGGCTACACCTTC.

In this sample, this clone turned up once. The J gene is TRBJ2-7, the V gene TRBV5-6; 8 bases map to TRBD2. Germline lookup yields CDR1 SGHDT and CDR2 YYEEEE. Trimming at V came to 5 bases and at J to 5 bases, leaving 9 bases not matched to a gene. This CDR3 is 14 amino acids long. The CDR3 DNA reads TGTGCCAGCAGTCCGAGCGGGAGAATACACGAGCAGTACTTC. It encodes CASSPSGRIHEQYF.

The chain recombines TRBV10-1 with TRBJ2-3; 7 bases line up with TRBD1. This CDR3 region has 14 residues. V lost 6 bases, J lost 0 bases, and 3 bases stayed unmatched. In germline, CDR1 is WNHNN, CDR2 SYGVQD (reference sequence). As DNA, the CDR3 is TGCGCCAGCAGACAGGGGCCTAGCACAGATACGCAGTATTTT. Its protein product is CASRQGPSTDTQYF.

The chain recombines TRBV28 with TRBJ1-2, with TRBD1 as a possible D gene (5 bases). Trimming removed 8 bases from V and 2 bases from J, with 12 bases in between. The length of the CDR3 is 13 residues. CDR1 MDHEN and CDR2 SYDVKM come from the germline V gene. In nucleotides, the CDR3 is TGTGCCAGCTACAGGACGGAGAACTATGGCTACACCTTC. Its protein is CASYRTENYGYTF.